This T cell receptor (beta chain) was captured in a study of T cell clonality in common variable immunodeficiency. Regarding the study as a whole: Fewer deletions and N-nucleotide insertions were reportedly seen in common variable immunodeficiency TCR beta sequences. Fewer TCRbeta clones were shared among CVID subjects than controls.

This clone occurred many times. Its antigen is still unknown. The observed sequence ends 3 residues before the CDR3 terminus, with the missing tail filled in from the germline J gene. Per the germline V gene, CDR1 is SNHLY and CDR2 is FYNNEI. V dropped 3 bases and J dropped 4 bases, with 22 bases sitting between them. There are 18 residues in the CDR3. The protocol was immunoSEQ multiplex PCR, while the TCRdb copy is restricted to in-frame clones and leaves out a portion. This sample carries tens of thousands of clones, none of them present only once. Blood samples were heparinized, about 5 to 9 ml per donor.

This clonotype originated in a person aged 18 to 69 in good health. Source material: peripheral blood mononuclear cells. The rearrangement links TRBV2 to TRBJ1-3, with D perhaps matching TRBD1 (6 bases). CDR3: CASSDPRGRGIFGNTIYF. The CDR3 bases that were read are TGTGCCAGCAGTGATCCCAGGGGAAGGGGAATATTCGGAAACACC.